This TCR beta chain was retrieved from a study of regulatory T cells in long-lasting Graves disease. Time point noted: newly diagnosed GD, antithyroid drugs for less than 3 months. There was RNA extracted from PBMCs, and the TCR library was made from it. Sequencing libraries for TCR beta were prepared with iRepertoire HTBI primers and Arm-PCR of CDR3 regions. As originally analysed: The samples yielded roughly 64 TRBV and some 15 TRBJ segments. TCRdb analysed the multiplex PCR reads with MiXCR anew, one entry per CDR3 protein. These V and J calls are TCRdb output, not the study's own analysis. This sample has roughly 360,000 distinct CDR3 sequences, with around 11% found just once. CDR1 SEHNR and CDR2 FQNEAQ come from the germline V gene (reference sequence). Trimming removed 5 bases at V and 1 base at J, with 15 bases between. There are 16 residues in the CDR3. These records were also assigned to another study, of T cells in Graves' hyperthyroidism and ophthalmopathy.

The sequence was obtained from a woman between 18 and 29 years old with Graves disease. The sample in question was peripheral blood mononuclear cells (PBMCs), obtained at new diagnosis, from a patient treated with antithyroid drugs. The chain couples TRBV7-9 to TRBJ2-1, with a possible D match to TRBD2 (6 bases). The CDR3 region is CASSPQIADSYNEQFF. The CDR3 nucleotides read TGTGCCAGCAGCCCACAAATAGCGGATTCCTACAATGAGCAGTTCTTC.